This passage covers 28 T cell receptor beta chains from one sample sequenced in a study of control samples from healthy donors and cancer patients. The protocol was immunoSEQ multiplex PCR, while the TCRdb copy is restricted to in-frame clones and leaves out a portion. The table includes some 170,000 clones, under 96% detected once. Sequenced sample: blood. The receptors here all came from a woman aged 25 to 39 in good health.

This chain joins TRBV2 and TRBJ2-1, with D maybe TRBD2 (6 bases). V lost 4 bases, J lost 3 bases, and 25 bases lay in between. From germline, CDR1 is SNHLY and CDR2 FYNNEI. This CDR3 comprises 19 residues. The CDR3 loop is CASSAPEGRGLLFYNEQFF. The CDR3, as DNA: TGTGCCAGCAGTGCCCCCGAGGGGCGGGGTCTCCTCTTCTACAATGAGCAGTTCTTC. Based on the CDR3 plus reference TRBV2 and TRBJ2-1, the full variable domain is EPEVTQTPSHQVTQMGQEVILRCVPISNHLYFYWYRQILGQKVEFLVSFYNNEISEKSEIFDDQFSVERPDGSNFTLKIRSTKLEDSAMYFCASSAPEGRGLLFYNEQFFGPGTRLTVL.

This chain connects TRBV19 to TRBJ2-1, with 8 bases fitting TRBD1. The ends lost 4 bases at V and 0 bases at J; junction bases unmatched: 2. The CDR3 extends over 15 amino acids. Looked up from germline, CDR1 is LNHDA and CDR2 is SQIVND (reference sequence). The CDR3 nucleotides are TGTGCCAGTAGTAATACAGGGGGCTCCTACAATGAGCAGTTCTTC. Its translation is CASSNTGGSYNEQFF.

This chain links TRBV7-8 with TRBJ2-7, with a tentative D call TRBD2 (6 bases). This CDR3 contains 15 residues. Per the germline V gene, CDR1 is SGHVS and CDR2 is FQNEAQ. Trimming took 1 base from V and 9 from J, leaving 19 bases between them. The CDR3 bases are TGTGCCAGCAGCTTAGGACTAGGGACGGCATCGGGGCAGTACTTC. As protein: CASSLGLGTASGQYF.

The V call is TRBV19, the J call TRBJ1-5; D perhaps matches TRBD1 (6 bases). Germline-derived CDR1 and CDR2 are LNHDA and SQIVND (reference sequence). There are 16 residues in the CDR3. V lost 6 bases, J lost 2 bases, and 17 bases lay in between. CDR3 coding DNA: TGTGCCAGTAGCATGGAGACAGGTTTGGGCAATCAGCCCCAGCATTTT. Translated, it gives CASSMETGLGNQPQHF.

The chain carries TRBV24-1 and TRBJ1-2, with 7 bases matching TRBD1. Losses at the gene ends were 3 bases for V and 7 bases for J; bases not matched to a gene: 7. This CDR3 has 14 amino acids. Germline-derived CDR1 and CDR2 are KGHDR and SFDVKD. The CDR3 protein is CATSDPDTGVGYTF. As DNA, the CDR3 is TGTGCCACCAGTGATCCAGACACAGGGGTTGGCTACACCTTC.

In its sample, this clone was seen once. The chain uses TRBV30 and TRBJ2-5, with D possibly TRBD1 on 6 matching bases. The CDR3 length is 14 residues. Trimming removed 5 bases from V and 1 base from J, with 14 bases in between. Germline lookup yields CDR1 GTSNPN and CDR2 SVGIG (reference sequence). CDR3 amino acids: CAWGAGAVQETQYF. The DNA of the CDR3 is TGTGCCTGGGGGGCAGGGGCGGTCCAAGAGACCCAGTACTTC.

This chain joins TRBV9 and TRBJ2-7; D is unresolved. Germline loops: CDR1 SGDLS, CDR2 YYNGEE. The CDR3 sequence is 14 residues long. Trimming left V 4 bases short and J 0 bases short, with 11 bases between. CDR3 residues: CASSPDGASYEQYF. CDR3 bases: TGTGCCAGCAGCCCAGATGGAGCCTCCTACGAGCAGTACTTC.

The genes are TRBV9 and TRBJ1-6, with D unresolved. V lost 4 bases to trimming and J lost 13 bases, with 18 bases between them. CDR1 and CDR2 from the germline V gene are SGDLS and YYNGEE. There are 14 residues in the CDR3. The CDR3 protein is CASSLGSTISPLHF. CDR3 sequence (DNA): TGTGCCAGCAGCCTCGGATCGACTATCTCGCCCCTCCACTTT.

In regard to this clone: In the same sample, other DNA sequences code for this CDR3. The chain links TRBV30 to TRBJ1-1; D gene uncertain. The CDR3 is 12 amino acids. Trimming shortened V by 0 bases and J by 4 bases, and 6 bases separated the two germline ends. Germline V lookup: CDR1 GTSNPN, CDR2 SVGIG (reference sequence). The CDR3 DNA reads as TGTGCCTGGAGTGTATTGGGCACTGAAGCTTTCTTT. Its translation: CAWSVLGTEAFF. The whole variable domain, remainder taken from reference TRBV30 and TRBJ1-1, is SQTIHQWPATLVQPVGSPLSLECTVEGTSNPNLYWYRQAAGRGLQLLFYSVGIGQISSEVPQNLSASRPQDRQFILSSKKLLLSDSGFYLCAWSVLGTEAFFGQGTRLTVV.

The gene calls are TRBV11-2 and TRBJ1-1; possibly TRBD1 for D (5 bases). Germline V gene lookup returns CDR1 SGHAT and CDR2 FQNNGV. The V end lost 1 base, the J end lost 4 bases, and 19 bases lay between the germline ends. The CDR3 sequence is 17 residues long. The CDR3 here is CASSLAVWGKGFTEAFF. CDR3 DNA: TGTGCCAGCAGCTTAGCAGTCTGGGGGAAAGGGTTCACTGAAGCTTTCTTT.

The gene calls are TRBV11-2 and TRBJ2-1; no clear D. This CDR3 spans 13 amino acids. CDR1 is SGHAT, CDR2 FQNNGV, per germline. V lost 0 bases to trimming and J lost 15 bases, with 15 bases between them. The CDR3 region has the DNA TGTGCCAGCAGCTTAGATAGGGATCCCGGCGGGTTCTTC. Residues: CASSLDRDPGGFF.

The count of this clone is one. The rearrangement joins TRBV5-1 to TRBJ2-1, with 8 bases matching TRBD2. CDR3 length: 16 amino acids. Losses at the gene ends were 3 bases for V and 6 bases for J; bases not matched to a gene: 11. Germline V lookup: CDR1 SGHRS, CDR2 YFSETQ. The CDR3 nucleotides read TGCGCCAGCAGCTCTACAAGCGGGAGCCCCTCCAATGAGCAGTTCTTC. Amino acid sequence: CASSSTSGSPSNEQFF.

The J gene is TRBJ2-7, the V gene TRBV28, with 7 bases identical to TRBD1. Per the germline V gene, CDR1 is MDHEN and CDR2 is SYDVKM. The CDR3 spans 14 residues. Trimming removed 10 bases from V and 3 bases from J; junction bases left unmatched: 12. CDR3 in DNA: TGTGCCACTCGACCTCCGGGACAGAACTACGAGCAGTACTTC. Its translation is CATRPPGQNYEQYF.

This chain connects TRBV3-1 (or the pseudogene TRBV3-2) to TRBJ1-1; D call uncertain. Germline loops: CDR1 LGHDT, CDR2 YNNKEL (reference sequence). With 4 bases removed from V and 4 bases from J, the gap between germline ends came to 22 bases. The CDR3 length is 17 residues. CDR3: CASSPRGGPSRGTEAFF. CDR3 nucleotides: TGTGCCAGCAGCCCCCGGGGAGGCCCAAGCCGAGGCACTGAAGCTTTCTTT.

The rearrangement uses TRBV9 and TRBJ2-5, with D perhaps matching TRBD1 or TRBD2 (5 bases each). CDR1 and CDR2 from the germline V gene are SGDLS and YYNGEE. V lost 0 bases to trimming and J lost 1 base, with 13 bases between them. The CDR3 has 16 amino acids. As DNA, the CDR3 is TGTGCCAGCAGCGTAGGAGGGGCCGGGCGCCAAGAGACCCAGTACTTC. The encoded protein is CASSVGGAGRQETQYF.

The chain carries TRBV28 and TRBJ2-1, with TRBD2 matching over 10 bases. The CDR3 has 14 residues. The germline V gene has CDR1 MDHEN and CDR2 SYDVKM. After removal of 7 bases from V and 7 bases from J, the junction contained 7 bases not matched to a gene. The CDR3: CASNSGRAKNEQFF. In DNA form, the CDR3 reads TGTGCCAGCAACAGCGGGAGGGCCAAGAATGAGCAGTTCTTC. The complete variable domain, with remaining parts taken from reference TRBV28 and TRBJ2-1, reads DVKVTQSSRYLVKRTGEKVFLECVQDMDHENMFWYRQDPGLGLRLIYFSYDVKMKEKGDIPEGYSVSREKKERFSLILESASTNQTSMYLCASNSGRAKNEQFFGPGTRLTVL.

The genes are TRBV5-1 and TRBJ1-6; TRBD1 matches at 7 bases. V lost 1 base, J lost 7 bases, and 11 bases stayed unmatched. CDR3 length: 17 amino acids. Germline-derived CDR1 and CDR2 are SGHRS and YFSETQ. CDR3 sequence reads: CASSLTGRDSQNSPLHF. The CDR3 coding sequence is TGCGCCAGCAGCTTGACTGGGAGGGACAGCCAAAATTCACCCCTCCACTTT. The full variable domain, its missing parts supplied by reference TRBV5-1 and TRBJ1-6, is KAGVTQTPRYLIKTRGQQVTLSCSPISGHRSVSWYQQTPGQGLQFLFEYFSETQRNKGNFPGRFSGRQFSNSRSEMNVSTLELGDSALYLCASSLTGRDSQNSPLHFGNGTRLTVT.

J is TRBJ1-3 and V is TRBV7-9, with D possibly matching TRBD1 (5 bases). The V gene lost 0 bases and the J gene lost 1 base, with 10 bases spanning the gap. Germline CDR1 SEHNR, CDR2 FQNEAQ (reference sequence). CDR3 length: 16 residues. CDR3: CASSLALKGSGNTIYF. In nucleotides, the CDR3 is TGTGCCAGCAGCTTAGCGCTTAAGGGGTCTGGAAACACCATATATTTT.

This chain joins TRBV28 and TRBJ1-4; 7 bases are shared with TRBD1. Trimming removed 6 bases from V and 5 bases from J; junction bases left unmatched: 3. The CDR3 length is 13 residues. Germline loops: CDR1 MDHEN, CDR2 SYDVKM. CDR3 residues: CASRETGNEKLFF. The CDR3 DNA follows: TGTGCCAGCAGAGAGACAGGGAATGAAAAACTGTTTTTT. Drawing the rest from reference TRBV28 and TRBJ1-4, the complete variable domain is DVKVTQSSRYLVKRTGEKVFLECVQDMDHENMFWYRQDPGLGLRLIYFSYDVKMKEKGDIPEGYSVSREKKERFSLILESASTNQTSMYLCASRETGNEKLFFGSGTQLSVL.

The chain is built from TRBV7-2 and TRBJ1-2; 7 nucleotides align to TRBD1. The germline V gene has CDR1 SGHTA and CDR2 FQGNSA. The CDR3 sequence is 15 residues long. V shed 5 bases and J 5 bases; nucleotides not matched to a gene: 11. CDR3 in amino acids: CASSPWEGAWYGYTF. In nucleotides, the CDR3 is TGTGCCAGCAGCCCTTGGGAGGGGGCGTGGTATGGCTACACCTTC.

The chain employs TRBV28 and TRBJ2-1, with 15 bases matching TRBD2. Germline loops: CDR1 MDHEN, CDR2 SYDVKM. V shed 6 bases, J shed 5 bases, and the junction held 11 bases outside the gene matches. This CDR3 is 18 amino acids long. The CDR3 loop is CASRGTSGRQGHNNEQFF. The CDR3 DNA reads TGTGCCAGCAGGGGGACTAGCGGGAGGCAAGGCCATAACAATGAGCAGTTCTTC. The full variable domain, with the rest looked up from reference TRBV28 and TRBJ2-1, is DVKVTQSSRYLVKRTGEKVFLECVQDMDHENMFWYRQDPGLGLRLIYFSYDVKMKEKGDIPEGYSVSREKKERFSLILESASTNQTSMYLCASRGTSGRQGHNNEQFFGPGTRLTVL.

The gene calls are TRBV6-5 and TRBJ2-7, with 9 bases that match TRBD1. Germline values: CDR1 MNHEY, CDR2 SVGAGI. Unmatched junction bases numbered 9, after V lost 2 bases and J lost 7 bases. This CDR3 has 15 amino acids. In DNA form, the CDR3 reads TGTGCCAGCAGTTACGCCGGGACAGGGATGGGTGAGCAGTACTTC. It translates to CASSYAGTGMGEQYF.

Concerning this clone itself: Different DNA sequences within this sample yield the same CDR3. J is TRBJ2-3 and V is TRBV11-3; 14 bases align to TRBD2. Germline V gives CDR1 SGHNT, CDR2 YENEEA. The CDR3 runs 16 residues. Trimming removed 5 bases from V and 3 bases from J; junction bases left unmatched: 4. Here the CDR3 reads CASSLRTSGRTDTQYF. CDR3 nucleotide sequence: TGTGCCAGCAGCCTTAGGACTAGCGGGAGGACAGATACGCAGTATTTT.

The chain couples TRBV7-9 to TRBJ2-1; D is tentatively TRBD1 or TRBD2 (5 bases each). The ends were cut back, 2 bases at V and 5 bases at J, with 16 bases in the middle. The CDR3 is 16 residues long. Germline lookup yields CDR1 SEHNR and CDR2 FQNEAQ (reference sequence). CDR3: CASSLYWDLRNNEQFF. The CDR3 DNA follows: TGTGCCAGCAGCTTATACTGGGACCTTCGGAACAATGAGCAGTTCTTC. Looking up the rest from reference TRBV7-9 and TRBJ2-1 gives the full variable domain: DTGVSQNPRHKITKRGQNVTFRCDPISEHNRLYWYRQTLGQGPEFLTYFQNEAQLEKSRLLSDRFSAERPKGSFSTLEIQRTEQGDSAMYLCASSLYWDLRNNEQFFGPGTRLTVL.

This chain connects TRBV4-1 to TRBJ1-5, with a possible D match to TRBD1 (6 bases). From germline, CDR1 is MGHRA and CDR2 YSYEKL. V was trimmed by 6 bases and J by 7 bases, leaving 19 bases between them. There are 15 residues in the CDR3. CDR3 sequence: CASRIEQGGYQPQHF. CDR3 nucleotide sequence: TGCGCCAGCAGAATTGAACAGGGAGGGTACCAGCCCCAGCATTTT.

The chain has TRBV10-3 and TRBJ2-5; no clear D. CDR1 and CDR2 from the germline V gene are ENHRY and SYGVKD. With 3 bases removed from V and 3 bases from J, the gap between germline ends came to 8 bases. The CDR3 consists of 13 residues. CDR3 in amino acids: CAISEGFEETQYF. In DNA form, the CDR3 reads TGTGCCATCAGTGAAGGTTTCGAAGAGACCCAGTACTTC.

The chain links TRBV3-1 (or the pseudogene TRBV3-2) to TRBJ2-5; no clear D. With 1 base removed from V and 2 bases from J, the gap between germline ends came to 14 bases. The CDR3 spans 16 residues. Germline CDR1 reads LGHDT; CDR2 reads YNNKEL (reference sequence). This chain's CDR3 is CASSQGSFNNQETQYF. Written as DNA, the CDR3 is TGTGCCAGCAGCCAAGGAAGCTTTAACAATCAAGAGACCCAGTACTTC.

The V call is TRBV3-1 (or the pseudogene TRBV3-2), the J call TRBJ2-7; D perhaps matches TRBD1 (6 bases). Germline assignment: CDR1 LGHDT and CDR2 YNNKEL (reference sequence). The CDR3 is 15 amino acids. Trimming took 4 bases from V and 4 from J, leaving 17 bases between them. CDR3 in amino acids: CASSRSLQGKYEQYF. CDR3 nucleotides: TGTGCCAGCAGCCGATCTCTGCAGGGGAAGTACGAGCAGTACTTC.